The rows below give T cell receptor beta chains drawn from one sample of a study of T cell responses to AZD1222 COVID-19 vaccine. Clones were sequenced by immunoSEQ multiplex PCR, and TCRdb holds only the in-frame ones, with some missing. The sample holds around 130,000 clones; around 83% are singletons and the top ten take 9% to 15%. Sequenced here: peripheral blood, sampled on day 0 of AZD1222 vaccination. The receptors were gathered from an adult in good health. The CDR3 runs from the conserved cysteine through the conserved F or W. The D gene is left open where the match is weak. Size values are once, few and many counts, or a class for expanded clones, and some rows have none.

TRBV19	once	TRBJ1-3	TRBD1	TGTGCCAGTAACAGGGGCAGTTCGAGCTCTGGAAACACCATATATTTT	CASNRGSSSSGNTIYF
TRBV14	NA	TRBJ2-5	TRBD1	TGTGCCAGCAGCCCCAAAAAGAGGACAGGGGGCTGGAAAGAGACCCAGTACTTC	CASSPKKRTGGWKETQYF
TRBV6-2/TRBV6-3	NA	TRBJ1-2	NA	TGTGCCAGCAGTAAAACAAGACAGATCTATGGCTACACCTTC	CASSKTRQIYGYTF
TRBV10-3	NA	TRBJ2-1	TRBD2	TGTGCCATCAGTGAGAGGGCTAGCGGGAGTTCCTACAATGAGCAGTTCTTC	CAISERASGSSYNEQFF
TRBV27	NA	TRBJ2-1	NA	TGTGCCAGCAGTTTAAGGCGGGACTCCTACAATGAGCAGTTCTTC	CASSLRRDSYNEQFF
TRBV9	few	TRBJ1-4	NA	TGTGCCAGCAGCGCTCAAGGGTGGGGACAACGTAATGAAAAACTGTTTTTT	CASSAQGWGQRNEKLFF
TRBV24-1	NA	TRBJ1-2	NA	TGTGCCACCAGTGCTGGGGCACCGCACGGCTACACCTTC	CATSAGAPHGYTF
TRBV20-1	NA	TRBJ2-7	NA	TGCAGTCCTGCCGGGCGTTACGAGCAGTACTTC	CSPAGRYEQYF
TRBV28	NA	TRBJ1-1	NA	TGTGCCAGCAGTCGCCCCGGGGTCCACACTGAAGCTTTCTTT	CASSRPGVHTEAFF
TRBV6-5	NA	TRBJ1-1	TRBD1	TGTGCCAGCAGCTCGACAGGGAAGAACACTGAAGCTTTCTTT	CASSSTGKNTEAFF
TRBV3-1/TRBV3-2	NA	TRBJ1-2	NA	TGTGCCAGCAGTCGCAGGGATCTGGGCTACACCTTC	CASSRRDLGYTF
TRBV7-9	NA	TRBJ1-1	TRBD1	TGTGCCAGCAGCGGGAGGGACAGGAGGAACACTGAAGCTTTCTTT	CASSGRDRRNTEAFF
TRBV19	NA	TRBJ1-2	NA	TGTGCCAGTAGTATGGGAGCTAACTATGGCTACACCTTC	CASSMGANYGYTF
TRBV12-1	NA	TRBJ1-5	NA	TGTGCCAGCAGCCCATGCGGCCACTGCAATCAGCCCCAGCATTTT	CASSPCGHCNQPQHF
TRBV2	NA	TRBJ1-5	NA	TGTGCCAGCAGTGAACGCCGGGAACAGCCCCAGCATTTT	CASSERREQPQHF
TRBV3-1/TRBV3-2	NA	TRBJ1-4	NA	TGTGCCAGCAGCCAAGATCTTACGGCTGAAAAACTGTTTTTT	CASSQDLTAEKLFF
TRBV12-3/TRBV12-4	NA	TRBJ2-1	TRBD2	TGTGCCAGCAGCCGAGCGGGGCGGGGTGAGCAGTTCTTC	CASSRAGRGEQFF
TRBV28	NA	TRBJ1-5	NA	TGTGCCAGCAGCCGCGGTTCCGGCAATCAGCCCCAGCATTTT	CASSRGSGNQPQHF
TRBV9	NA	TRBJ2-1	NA	TGTGCCAGCAGCGTGGGAGACTTGAATAATGAGCAGTTCTTC	CASSVGDLNNEQFF
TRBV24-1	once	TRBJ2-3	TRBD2	TGTGCCACCAGTGATTGGACTAGCGGGAGTCTCACAGATACGCAGTATTTT	CATSDWTSGSLTDTQYF
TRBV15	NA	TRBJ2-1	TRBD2	TGTGCCACCAGGGACGGACTAGCGGGGCGCAATGAGCAGTTCTTC	CATRDGLAGRNEQFF
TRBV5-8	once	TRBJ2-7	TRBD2	TGTGCCAGCAGCTTAGGGACTAGCAGGGTCTACGAGCAGTACTTC	CASSLGTSRVYEQYF
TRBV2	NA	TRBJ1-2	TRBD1	TGTGCCGAGGGGGACAGGGGAAAGGAAGGCTACACCTTC	CAEGDRGKEGYTF
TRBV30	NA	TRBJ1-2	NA	TGTGCCTGGCGGACAGTAACTAACTATGGCTACACCTTC	CAWRTVTNYGYTF